The 21 T cell receptor beta chains below were found in one sample sequenced in a study of post-analysis software for immune sequencing data. General study findings and limits: Among a few TRBV segments more frequent in patients than controls were TRBV5-6, TRBV5-1 and TRBV20-1.

These receptors have no identified antigens. Every TCR beta cDNA library bore unique molecular identifiers. Via MiXCR, TCRdb re-called the PCR reads, giving one row per CDR3 protein. The sample has over 250,000 distinct CDR3 sequences; 35% to 40% are singletons. The sequencing input was blood. These receptors originate from a girl aged 5 to 17 with multiple sclerosis.

This clonotype was seen repeatedly, ten times or more. The rearrangement joins TRBV20-1 to TRBJ2-5; the match to TRBD2 covers 7 bases. The CDR3 has 13 residues. Germline trimming cut 6 bases from V and 3 bases from J; bases unmatched to any gene: 7. The germline V gene encodes CDR1 DFQATT and CDR2 SNEGSKA (reference sequence). The CDR3 is CSAPGAGKETQYF. DNA of the CDR3: TGCAGTGCCCCCGGAGCGGGGAAAGAGACCCAGTACTTC.

The chain combines TRBV20-1 with TRBJ2-2; no clear D gene. V lost 3 bases, J lost 1 base, and 12 bases lay in between. Germline V gives CDR1 DFQATT, CDR2 SNEGSKA (reference sequence). This CDR3 has 15 amino acids. The CDR3, as DNA: TGCAGTGCTAGGACTCTTGCCCGGAACACCGGGGAGCTGTTTTTT. It codes for CSARTLARNTGELFF.

The chain recombines TRBV5-1 with TRBJ2-3; D may be TRBD1 (6 bases). The CDR3 extends over 15 amino acids. The V end was cut by 4 bases, the J end by 6 bases, with 18 bases between. Germline CDR1 reads SGHRS; CDR2 reads YFSETQ. The CDR3 reads CASSLDSGRADTQYF. In DNA form, the CDR3 reads TGCGCCAGCAGCCTGGACAGCGGCCGAGCGGATACGCAGTATTTT.

The genes are TRBV7-3 and TRBJ2-1, with 7 bases that match TRBD2. V gave up 0 bases and J gave up 7 bases; unmatched junction bases: 6. This CDR3 region has 15 residues. The V gene's germline CDR1 is SGHTA and CDR2 FQGTGA. CDR3 in DNA: TGTGCCAGCAGCTTAACAGGGGAGGGATTTAATGAGCAGTTCTTC. Residues: CASSLTGEGFNEQFF. Using reference TRBV7-3 and TRBJ2-1 for the parts outside the CDR3, the full variable domain is GAGVSQTPSNKVTEKGKYVELRCDPISGHTALYWYRQSLGQGPEFLIYFQGTGAADDSGLPNDRFFAVRPEGSVSTLKIQRTERGDSAVYLCASSLTGEGFNEQFFGPGTRLTVL.

This clonotype occurred a few times. V and J are TRBV20-1 and TRBJ2-7, with D unclear. Trimming left V 5 bases short and J 3 bases short, with 14 bases between. The CDR3 extends over 13 amino acids. The germline V gene encodes CDR1 DFQATT and CDR2 SNEGSKA (reference sequence). The CDR3 spells CSAASRALYEQYF. The CDR3 DNA follows: TGCAGTGCTGCCTCACGGGCCCTCTACGAGCAGTACTTC.

This clonotype has at least ten counts. The chain combines TRBV3-1 with TRBJ2-5; tentatively, D is TRBD2 (6 bases). The length of the CDR3 is 12 residues. Germline V gene lookup returns CDR1 LGHDT and CDR2 YNNKEL (reference sequence). Trimming took off 10 bases at V and 4 bases at J, with 13 bases between the two ends. In nucleotides, the CDR3 is TGTGCCATCGGAGGAGCGGGAGAGACCCAGTACTTC. It translates to CAIGGAGETQYF.

Many counts were recorded for this clonotype. The chain links TRBV9 to TRBJ2-5; 10 nucleotides line up with TRBD2. Looked up from germline, CDR1 is SGDLS and CDR2 is YYNGEE. CDR3 length equals 14 residues. The V and J ends lost 3 bases and 3 bases, in that order; junction bases with no gene match: 2. For the CDR3, the DNA is TGTGCCAGCAGCGCGAGCGGGAGGGAAGAGACCCAGTACTTC. Encoded protein: CASSASGREETQYF.

This clonotype showed up just a few times. The rearrangement links TRBV25-1 to TRBJ2-2; TRBD2 might be the D (5 bases). Trimming left V 6 bases short and J 2 bases short, with 16 bases between. The CDR3 has 16 amino acids. CDR1 and CDR2 (germline): MGHDK, SYGVNS. The CDR3 region has the DNA TGTGCCAGCAGGAGGAGGAGAACTGGCAACACCGGGGAGCTGTTTTTT. Translating it yields CASRRRRTGNTGELFF.

The rearrangement links TRBV4-3 to TRBJ2-4; D is unclear. The CDR3 loop spans 15 amino acids. Germline V gives CDR1 LGHNA, CDR2 YSLEER. The V end was cut by 0 bases, the J end by 6 bases, with 12 bases between. DNA of the CDR3: TGCGCCAGCAGCCAAGATCGGGCTCCGGGAAACATTCAGTACTTC. Its protein is CASSQDRAPGNIQYF.

In its sample, this clonotype was seen many times. The chain employs TRBV7-3 and TRBJ1-1; no clear D. This CDR3 comprises 14 residues. Germline-derived CDR1 and CDR2 are SGHTA and FQGTGA. Deletions cut 5 bases from V and 0 bases from J, with 10 bases between. CDR3: CASSAQSVNTEAFF. The CDR3 DNA is TGTGCCAGCAGCGCCCAATCTGTGAACACTGAAGCTTTCTTT.

Comments on this clonotype: A much larger clone is a single base away; this may be a read error. The genes are TRBV5-1 and TRBJ2-5, with D possibly TRBD1 on 6 matching bases. The CDR3 contains 12 residues. Trimming removed 4 bases at V and 11 bases at J, with 15 bases between. Germline V gene data show CDR1 as SGHRS and CDR2 as YFSETQ. The CDR3 here is CASSVGQREQYF. The CDR3 DNA reads TGCGCCAGCAGCGTGGGACAACGTGAGCAGTACTTC. The whole variable domain, filled in from reference TRBV5-1 and TRBJ2-5, reads KAGVTQTPRYLIKTRGQQVTLSCSPISGHRSVSWYQQTPGQGLQFLFEYFSETQRNKGNFPGRFSGRQFSNSRSEMNVSTLELGDSALYLCASSVGQREQYFGPGTRLLVL.

This rearrangement joins TRBV4-1 to TRBJ2-3; D not certain. The ends were cut back, 0 bases at V and 4 bases at J, with 11 bases in the middle. The CDR3 is 15 amino acids. In germline, CDR1 is MGHRA, CDR2 YSYEKL. The CDR3 DNA reads TGCGCCAGCAGCCAAGATGGAGCCGGCCCAGATACGCAGTATTTT. Translation gives CASSQDGAGPDTQYF.

On this clonotype itself: One junction end disagrees with the germline gene, perhaps due to a read error. The chain recombines TRBV20-1 with TRBJ2-3, with D maybe TRBD2 (6 bases). Germline lookup yields CDR1 DFQATT and CDR2 SNEGSKA (reference sequence). The CDR3 spans 15 residues. The CDR3 protein is CSAEFAGTSTDTQYF. In DNA, the CDR3 is TGCAGTGCCGAATTCGCGGGCACTAGCACAGATACACAGTATTTT.

This clonotype was picked up many times. This chain joins TRBV3-1 and TRBJ1-2, with TRBD1 matching over 8 bases. The V gene end was trimmed by 6 bases and the J gene end by 6 bases; junction bases not matched to a gene: 9. The length of the CDR3 is 14 residues. From germline, CDR1 is LGHDT and CDR2 YNNKEL (reference sequence). The DNA for the CDR3 is TGTGCCAGCAGTCCTCCGGGACAGGCGAATGGCTACACCTTC. It codes for CASSPPGQANGYTF.

This clonotype was recorded many times. This rearrangement joins TRBV29-1 to TRBJ2-1; 9 bases align to TRBD2. The CDR3 has 13 residues. Unmatched junction bases numbered 2, after V lost 4 bases and J lost 4 bases. Per the germline V gene, CDR1 is SQVTM and CDR2 is ANQGSEA. The CDR3 spells CSVVLAGYNEQFF. As DNA, the CDR3 is TGCAGCGTTGTCCTAGCGGGGTACAATGAGCAGTTCTTC.

CDR3 in amino acids: CASSPLGATNEKLFF. The CDR3 nucleotides are TGCGCCAGCAGCCCGCTGGGCGCAACTAATGAAAAACTGTTTTTT. The rearrangement uses TRBV4-1 and TRBJ1-4; D gene uncertain. CDR3 length: 15 residues. The V gene lost 4 bases and the J gene lost 0 bases, with 9 bases spanning the gap. Germline CDR1 and CDR2: MGHRA and YSYEKL.

This clonotype was counted at least ten times. This chain connects TRBV12-3 or TRBV12-4 to TRBJ2-1; 8 bases are shared with TRBD2. The CDR3 is 15 amino acids. J gave up 2 bases and V 5 bases, and 5 bases lay outside the gene matches. The CDR3 here is CASSESGGPYNEQFF. The CDR3 coding sequence is TGTGCCAGCAGTGAAAGCGGGGGCCCCTACAATGAGCAGTTCTTC.

This clonotype was detected many times. The DNA for the CDR3 is TGCAGTGCTCCGACTAGCGGGATAACAGATACGCAGTATTTT. Its translation: CSAPTSGITDTQYF. The chain is built from TRBV20-1 and TRBJ2-3; 11 bases agree with TRBD2. J was trimmed by 3 bases and V by 5 bases; bases with no gene match: 4. CDR1 DFQATT and CDR2 SNEGSKA come from the germline V gene (reference sequence). The CDR3 is 14 amino acids.

The sample holds a few counts of this clonotype. The CDR3 sequence: CASSNRDPPRDIQYF. The CDR3 DNA reads as TGTGCCAGTAGTAACCGGGACCCTCCTAGGGACATTCAGTACTTC. V gene TRBV19 combines with J gene TRBJ2-4; D is possibly TRBD1 or TRBD2 (5 bases each). The CDR3 runs 15 residues. From germline, CDR1 is LNHDA and CDR2 SQIVND (reference sequence). V lost 4 bases to trimming and J lost 8 bases, with 18 bases between them.

There are many counts of this clonotype. The V gene is TRBV9, the J gene TRBJ2-3; 7 bases are shared with TRBD2. CDR1 is SGDLS, CDR2 YYNGEE, per germline. Trimming took 3 bases from V and 2 from J; bases not matched to a gene: 3. There are 14 residues in the CDR3. The CDR3 loop is CASSASGNTDTQYF. In nucleotides, the CDR3 is TGTGCCAGCAGCGCCAGCGGGAACACAGATACGCAGTATTTT.

The gene calls are TRBV20-1 and TRBJ1-2; D might be TRBD1 (6 bases). There are 13 residues in the CDR3. Germline lookup yields CDR1 DFQATT and CDR2 SNEGSKA (reference sequence). Between the trimmed V and J ends, which lost 6 bases and 6 bases, there was a span of 17 bases. The CDR3 here is CSAKPTGSDGYTF. For the CDR3, the DNA is TGCAGTGCAAAGCCCACAGGGAGCGATGGCTACACCTTC.